This T cell receptor beta chain comes out of a study of human T cells and chemical hapten exposure. Whole-study context: From small differences in pooled library volume came most of the variation in per-sample TCR yields.

The study's findings and limits: No alteration of TCRs above 1 in 1000 frequency was seen with DPC sensitization.

Documented time point: healthy volunteer bleed at 2 weeks. Someone pulled total RNA out of unfractionated whole blood. The germline V gene encodes CDR1 MNHNS and CDR2 SASEGT. Trimming cost V 3 bases and J 4 bases, with 9 bases left between them. This CDR3 contains 13 residues. This clonotype was detected ten times or more. Its antigen is currently unknown. For the library, individual cDNA molecules each received unique molecular identifiers. Source study methods: Across samples, TCR counts had a median of about 92,000 and ranged from roughly 23,224 to 700,000. TCRdb recomputed calls from the RACE reads with MiXCR, one row per CDR3 protein. The V and J calls reflect TCRdb's pipeline rather than the authors' work. The profile covers more than 70,000 distinct CDR3 sequences, with around 8.8% appearing a single time and 2.9% taken by the ten largest.

The V call is TRBV6-1, the J call TRBJ1-2; the D is unclear. The sequencing sample was made of whole blood. The source is a female donor in good health. Some clones in this sample may be carry-over from other donors' samples. The CDR3 DNA reads as TGTGCCAGCAGTGATAGCGCGACCTATGGCTACACCTTC. Translated: CASSDSATYGYTF.